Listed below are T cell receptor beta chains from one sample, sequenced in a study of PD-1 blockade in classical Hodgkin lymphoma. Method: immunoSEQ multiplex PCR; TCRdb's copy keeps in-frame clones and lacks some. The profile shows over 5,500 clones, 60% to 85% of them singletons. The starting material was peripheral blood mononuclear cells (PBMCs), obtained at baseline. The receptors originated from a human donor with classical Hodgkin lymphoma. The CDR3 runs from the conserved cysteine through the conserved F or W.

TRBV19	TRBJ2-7	CASSNTGRVYEQYF
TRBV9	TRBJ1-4	CASSPRGATNEKLFF
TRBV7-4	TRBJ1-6	CASSFAPPLHF
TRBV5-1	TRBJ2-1	CASSIAGAPYNEQFF
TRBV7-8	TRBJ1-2	CASSLVEGKSYGYTF
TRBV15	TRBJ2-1	CATSRDRGGPYNEQFF
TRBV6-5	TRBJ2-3	CASGGRATDTQYF
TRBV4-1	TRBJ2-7	CASSQDQIRDMNSYEQYF
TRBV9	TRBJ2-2	CASSVAVRGLDTGELFF
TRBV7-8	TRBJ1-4	CASSLSTPPNEKLFF
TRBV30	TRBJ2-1	CAWRLAGSYNEQFF
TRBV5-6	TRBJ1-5	CASSPRDTNQPQHF
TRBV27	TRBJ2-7	CASSSGTRVYEQYF
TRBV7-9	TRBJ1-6	CASSLEDGINSPLHF
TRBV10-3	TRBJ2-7	CAISGRDRYEQYF
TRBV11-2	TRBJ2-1	CASSLVGGGGNEQFF
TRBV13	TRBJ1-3	CASSLSSGQGRGNTIYF
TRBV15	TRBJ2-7	CATSRDLGSSLGNEQYF
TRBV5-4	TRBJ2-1	CASSSEGGGQFF
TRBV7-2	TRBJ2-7	CASSSGLYSYEQYF
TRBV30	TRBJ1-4	CAWSVIETGVRKLFF
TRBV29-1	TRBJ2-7	CSVEDTTGVIYEQYF
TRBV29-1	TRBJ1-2	CSVETTGGLYGYTF
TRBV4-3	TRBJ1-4	CASSQDRGSANEKLFF
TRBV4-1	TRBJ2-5	CASSQVGAQETQYF
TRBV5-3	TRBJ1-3	CARTGRADSGNTIYF
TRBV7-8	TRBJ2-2	CASSLDGTGEDTGELFF
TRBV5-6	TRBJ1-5	CASSLGPSSNQPQHF
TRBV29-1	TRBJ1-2	CSVGIGANYGYTF
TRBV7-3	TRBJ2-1	CASSLTSGFYNEQFF
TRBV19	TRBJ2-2	CASSIIGTGRDGELFF
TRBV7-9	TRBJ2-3	CASSLLAGGLDTQYF
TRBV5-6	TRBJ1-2	CASSQSGGVGGYTF
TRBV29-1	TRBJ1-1	CSVEPDRSEAFF
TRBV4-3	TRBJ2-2	CASSRWTNQAGELFF
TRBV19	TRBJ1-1	CASWEGGTEAFF
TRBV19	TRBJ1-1	CASSISGTTEAFF
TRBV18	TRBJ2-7	CASSRDRASYEQYF
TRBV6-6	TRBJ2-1	CASSSGAANEQFF
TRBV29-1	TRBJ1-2	CSVERRDVNYGYTF
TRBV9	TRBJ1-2	CASSAGDANYGYTF
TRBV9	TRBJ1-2	CASSVLGGYGYTF
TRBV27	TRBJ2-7	CASSPNLGEQYF
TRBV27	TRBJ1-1	CASSLSGALGTEAFF
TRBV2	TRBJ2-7	CASMAGDAYEQYF
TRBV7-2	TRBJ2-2	CASSLSGTGELFF
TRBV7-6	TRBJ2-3	CASSLPGTADTQYF
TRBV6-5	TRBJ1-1	CASWRNTEAFF
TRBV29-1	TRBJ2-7	CSAGAGDYEQYF
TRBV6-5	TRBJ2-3	CASNLGQGNKDTQYF
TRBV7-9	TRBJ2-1	CASSSLPQEQFF
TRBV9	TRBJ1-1	CASSDRQGLKGNTEAFF
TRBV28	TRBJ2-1	CASSFFDLAGGPGEQFF
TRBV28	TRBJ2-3	CASSFLAGTDTQYF
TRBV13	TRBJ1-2	CASSLGGYGYTF
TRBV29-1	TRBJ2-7	CSVGTGTLYEQYF
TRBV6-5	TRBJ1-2	CASSYSPVPYGYTF
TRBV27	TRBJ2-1	CASSPGGRNEQFF